One and the same sample provided the 8 T cell receptor beta chains below, sequenced in a study of cytomegalovirus exposure and HLA in healthy donors. Repertoires were generated with immunoSEQ multiplex PCR, while TCRdb's copy carries only in-frame clones and drops some. The table shows under 250,000 clones, with about 88% occurring only once. Sequencing used PBMCs. Source of these receptors: a man aged 18 to 35 in good health and CMV-seropositive.

This CDR3 is CASSPGLAGGLYATGELFF. CDR3 bases: TGTGCCAGCAGCCCGGGACTAGCGGGAGGGCTATATGCCACCGGGGAGCTGTTTTTT. V is TRBV7-8 and J is TRBJ2-2; TRBD2 matches 16 bases. The J segment lost 4 bases and the V segment lost 5 bases, leaving 10 bases of the junction unmatched. CDR3 size: 19 residues. Germline CDR1 is SGHVS and CDR2 is FQNEAQ.

The J gene is TRBJ1-1, the V gene TRBV13; no reliable D call. V lost 0 bases and J lost 7, with 6 bases in between. Germline V gives CDR1 PRHDT, CDR2 FYEKMQ (reference sequence). This CDR3 contains 12 residues. Written as DNA, the CDR3 is TGTGCCAGCAGCTTAGGGACACTTGAAGCTTTCTTT. Protein product: CASSLGTLEAFF.

The CDR3 here is CASSQTSERNYEQYF. In DNA form, the CDR3 reads TGTGCCAGCAGCCAGACTAGCGAGAGAAACTACGAGCAGTACTTC. The chain is built from TRBV7-7 and TRBJ2-7, with 8 bases identical to TRBD2. Germline CDR1 is SSHAT and CDR2 is FNYEAQ (reference sequence). V lost 5 bases and J lost 3; bases outside the gene matches: 9. The CDR3 totals 15 residues.

The chain joins TRBV6-1 to TRBJ2-7; D is possibly TRBD1 or TRBD2 (5 bases each). Germline loops: CDR1 MNHNS, CDR2 SASEGT. Trimming pared 7 bases from V and 3 bases from J, leaving 16 bases between. This CDR3 region has 14 residues. The CDR3 here is CASTDMGRSYEQYF. CDR3 DNA: TGTGCCAGCACAGACATGGGACGGAGCTACGAGCAGTACTTC.

V gene TRBV6-1 combines with J gene TRBJ1-5; TRBD1 is a possible D gene (5 bases). This CDR3 is 15 amino acids long. V lost 1 base to trimming and J lost 3 bases, with 10 bases between them. Germline V gives CDR1 MNHNS, CDR2 SASEGT. CDR3 sequence (DNA): TGTGCCAGCAGTGAAGTCAGACAGTACAATCAGCCCCAGCATTTT. Residues: CASSEVRQYNQPQHF.

This clone appeared once. The chain links TRBV6-5 to TRBJ2-7, with D tentatively TRBD1 or TRBD2 (5 bases each). Trimming left V 5 bases short and J 7 bases short, with 18 bases between. This CDR3 region has 14 residues. In germline, CDR1 is MNHEY, CDR2 SVGAGI. The CDR3 spells CASSPPMGTREQYF. The CDR3 nucleotides read TGTGCCAGCAGTCCCCCTATGGGGACGCGAGAGCAGTACTTC.

This sequence joins TRBV6-5 and TRBJ2-1, with D perhaps matching TRBD1 or TRBD2 (5 bases each). This CDR3 region has 15 residues. The V gene lost 4 bases and the J gene lost 7 bases, with 17 bases spanning the gap. Germline assignment: CDR1 MNHEY and CDR2 SVGAGI. The CDR3 loop is CASSSAGAGANEQFF. Here the CDR3 DNA reads TGTGCCAGCAGTTCCGCCGGGGCCGGGGCTAATGAGCAGTTCTTC.

The J gene is TRBJ2-5, the V gene TRBV9; D possibly uses TRBD1 or TRBD2 (5 bases each). Germline V lookup: CDR1 SGDLS, CDR2 YYNGEE. Trimming pared 5 bases from V and 0 bases from J, leaving 17 bases between. This CDR3 comprises 16 residues. CDR3 amino acids: CASSEQGTSYQETQYF. CDR3 DNA sequence: TGTGCCAGCAGTGAACAAGGGACCTCATACCAAGAGACCCAGTACTTC.